A selection of T cell receptor beta chains follows, all from one sample in a study of T cells in Graves' hyperthyroidism and ophthalmopathy. From the multiplex PCR reads, TCRdb called clonotypes with MiXCR, one entry per CDR3 protein. The sample consists of more than 300,000 distinct CDR3 sequences, 15% to 20% of them appearing once. The sample comprised blood. Every receptor here comes from a woman aged 30 to 39 with Graves' hyperthyroidism that later progressed to Graves' ophthalmopathy. Both conserved end residues are trimmed from each CDR3. Rows give clone size only sometimes, using once, few, many, or a class for an expanded clone.

v_call | clone_size | cdr3_aa
TRBV25-1 | - | ASSTYYEQY
TRBV5-1 | - | ASRLGQGYEQY
TRBV4-1 | - | ASSHVVAGGADTQY
TRBV6-6 | - | ASSYWGEGRRNIQY
TRBV20-1 | many | SARDIPRHSVGEQY
TRBV10-3 | many | AISAGQGLEETQY
TRBV3-1 | - | ASSPSWGKARDTGELF
TRBV11-3 | - | ASSHGMGIQETQY
TRBV10-3 | - | AISVAETQY
TRBV2 | many | ASSEVQATNEKLF
TRBV28 | - | ASSSLRTSGGILYNEQF
TRBV6-2/TRBV6-3 | few | ASSPPRSFPY
TRBV3-1 | - | ASSQDLGAARNYGYT
TRBV18 | - | ASSPGLAENTGELF
TRBV4-2 | few | ASRPERGRNTIY
TRBV5-1 | many | ASSGGMVTEAF
TRBV11-1 | many | ASRFGRTAYNSPLH
TRBV7-2 | few | ASSFRTIGSPLH
TRBV18 | many | ASSSTVPSGEAF
TRBV28 | many | ASSGRVSLEQY
TRBV28 | many | ASSTGVPGANVLT
TRBV27 | many | ASSLRRTNTEAF
TRBV10-3 | - | AIRNTGPVTEAF
TRBV29-1 | few | SVVCPNSYEQY
TRBV27 | many | ASSLATSGNYEQY
TRBV6-2/TRBV6-3 | - | ASSYALGAGTQY
TRBV24-1 | many | ATSAHTGTPPNTGELF
TRBV15 | many | ATSGGLAGRSNEQF
TRBV25-1 | few | ANSGGTSGGQSGEQF
TRBV20-1 | - | SARDPGTSGSYEQY
TRBV28 | many | ASGGGGRPDTQY
TRBV24-1 | - | ATSDSAWGQLNTGELF
TRBV12-3/TRBV12-4 | many | ASRLSGFDNSPLH
TRBV20-1 | many | SASPSPEAF
TRBV5-1 | many | ASSKGYRENRSYNEQF
TRBV29-1 | few | SVTGATGELF
TRBV11-3 | - | ASSVRQGRSPLH
TRBV2 | many | ASSGDGALNTEAF
TRBV7-9 | many | ASTHLRETQY
TRBV20-1 | - | SARGTGDFYGYT
TRBV18 | few | ASSPQTGVQPQH
TRBV6-2/TRBV6-3 | - | ASSRAPGTRIETQY
TRBV28 | few | ASSLSVGARYEQY
TRBV27 | many | ASSLGLWNQPQH
TRBV28 | few | ASTLLLGGTKTQPQH
TRBV19 | few | ASSTVANTGELF
TRBV2 | many | ASSRSDTQY
TRBV6-1 | many | ASSIDGALLAGVGNEQF
TRBV11-2 | many | ASSANRAPQETQY
TRBV7-9 | - | ASSLAEGGNTIY
TRBV19 | many | ASSRSAVPTDTQY
TRBV28 | many | ASSFGTQETQY
TRBV30 | many | AWRPQGVDGYT
TRBV5-5 | few | ASSFLTTSGSRTGELF
TRBV6-1 | many | ASSSPRDNQPQH